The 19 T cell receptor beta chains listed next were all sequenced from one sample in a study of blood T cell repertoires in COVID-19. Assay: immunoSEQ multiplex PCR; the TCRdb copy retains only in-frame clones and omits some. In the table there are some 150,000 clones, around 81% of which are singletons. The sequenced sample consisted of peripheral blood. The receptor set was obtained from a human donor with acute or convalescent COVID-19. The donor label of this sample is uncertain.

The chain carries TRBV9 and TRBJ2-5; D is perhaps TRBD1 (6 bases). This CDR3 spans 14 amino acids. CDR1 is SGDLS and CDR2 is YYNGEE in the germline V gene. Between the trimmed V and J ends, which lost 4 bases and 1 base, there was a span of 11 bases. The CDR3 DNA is TGTGCCAGCAGCAAGACAGGATTCCAAGAGACCCAGTACTTC. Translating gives CASSKTGFQETQYF.

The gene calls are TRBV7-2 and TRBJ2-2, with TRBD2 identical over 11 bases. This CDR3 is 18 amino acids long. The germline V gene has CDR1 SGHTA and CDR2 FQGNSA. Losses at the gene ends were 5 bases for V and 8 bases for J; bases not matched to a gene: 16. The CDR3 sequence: CASSDQRTSGSLRGELFF. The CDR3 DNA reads TGTGCCAGCAGCGACCAACGGACTAGCGGGTCCCTCAGGGGGGAGCTGTTTTTT.

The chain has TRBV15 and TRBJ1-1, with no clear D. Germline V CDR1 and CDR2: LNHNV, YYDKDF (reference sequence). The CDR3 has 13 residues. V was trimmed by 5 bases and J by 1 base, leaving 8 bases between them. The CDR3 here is CATSRGPNTEAFF. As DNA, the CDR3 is TGTGCCACCAGCCGCGGTCCGAACACTGAAGCTTTCTTT.

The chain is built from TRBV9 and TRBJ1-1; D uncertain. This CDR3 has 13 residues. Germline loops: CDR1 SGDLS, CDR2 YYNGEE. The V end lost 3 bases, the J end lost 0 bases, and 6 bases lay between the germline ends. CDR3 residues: CASSALLNTEAFF. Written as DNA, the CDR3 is TGTGCCAGCAGCGCCTTATTGAACACTGAAGCTTTCTTT.

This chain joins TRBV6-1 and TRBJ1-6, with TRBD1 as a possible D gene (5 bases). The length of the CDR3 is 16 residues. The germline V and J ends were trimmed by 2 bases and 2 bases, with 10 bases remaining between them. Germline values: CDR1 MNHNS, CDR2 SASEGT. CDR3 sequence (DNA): TGTGCCAGCAGTGAACGCAGGGCCCCCTATAATTCACCCCTCCACTTT. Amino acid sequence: CASSERRAPYNSPLHF.

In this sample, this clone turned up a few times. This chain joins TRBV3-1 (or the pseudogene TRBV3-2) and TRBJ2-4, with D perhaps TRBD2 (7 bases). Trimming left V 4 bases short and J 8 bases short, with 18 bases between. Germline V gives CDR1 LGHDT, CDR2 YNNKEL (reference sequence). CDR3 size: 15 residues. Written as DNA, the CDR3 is TGTGCCAGCAGCCTAATGGGGGGGGCGAGATACATTCAGTACTTC. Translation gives CASSLMGGARYIQYF.

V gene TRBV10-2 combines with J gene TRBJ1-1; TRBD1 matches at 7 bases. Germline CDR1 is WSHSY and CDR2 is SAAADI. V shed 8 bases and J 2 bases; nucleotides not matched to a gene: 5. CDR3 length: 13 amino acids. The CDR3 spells CASVGQTNTEAFF. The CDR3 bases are TGCGCCAGCGTGGGACAGACTAACACTGAAGCTTTCTTT.

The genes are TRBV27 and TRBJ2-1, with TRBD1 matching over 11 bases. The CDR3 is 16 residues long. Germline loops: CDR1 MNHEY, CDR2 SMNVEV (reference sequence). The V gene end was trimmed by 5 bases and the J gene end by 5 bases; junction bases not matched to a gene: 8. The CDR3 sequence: CASSPLPGQGDNEQFF. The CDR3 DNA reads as TGTGCCAGCAGTCCCCTCCCGGGACAGGGGGACAATGAGCAGTTCTTC.

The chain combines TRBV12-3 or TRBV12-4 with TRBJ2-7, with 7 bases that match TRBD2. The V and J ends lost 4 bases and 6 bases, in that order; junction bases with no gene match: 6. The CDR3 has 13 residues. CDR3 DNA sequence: TGTGCCAGCAGTTCTTGGACTAGTCCCGAGCAGTACTTC. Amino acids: CASSSWTSPEQYF.

CDR3 loop: CATSKRRDSTIYEQYF. The DNA of the CDR3 is TGTGCCACCAGCAAACGCCGGGACAGTACTATCTACGAGCAGTACTTC. The chain is built from TRBV15 and TRBJ2-7; 7 bases map to TRBD1. This CDR3 is 16 amino acids long. In germline, CDR1 is LNHNV, CDR2 YYDKDF (reference sequence). V shed 4 bases and J 3 bases; nucleotides not matched to a gene: 12.

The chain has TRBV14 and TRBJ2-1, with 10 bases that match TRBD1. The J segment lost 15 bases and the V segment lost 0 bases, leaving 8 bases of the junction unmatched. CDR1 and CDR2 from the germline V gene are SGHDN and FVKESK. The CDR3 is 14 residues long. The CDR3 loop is CASSQEFGGQGLFF. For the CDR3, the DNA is TGTGCCAGCAGCCAAGAATTTGGGGGACAGGGGCTGTTCTTC. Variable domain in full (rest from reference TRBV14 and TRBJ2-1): EAGVTQFPSHSVIEKGQTVTLRCDPISGHDNLYWYRRVMGKEIKFLLHFVKESKQDESGMPNNRFLAERTGGTYSTLKVQPAELEDSGVYFCASSQEFGGQGLFFGPGTRLTVL.

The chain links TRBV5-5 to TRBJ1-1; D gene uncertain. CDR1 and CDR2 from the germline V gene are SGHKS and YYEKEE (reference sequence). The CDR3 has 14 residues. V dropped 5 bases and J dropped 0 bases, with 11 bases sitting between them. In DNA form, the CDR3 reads TGTGCCAGCAGAGTCGAAACACTGAACACTGAAGCTTTCTTT. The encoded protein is CASRVETLNTEAFF.

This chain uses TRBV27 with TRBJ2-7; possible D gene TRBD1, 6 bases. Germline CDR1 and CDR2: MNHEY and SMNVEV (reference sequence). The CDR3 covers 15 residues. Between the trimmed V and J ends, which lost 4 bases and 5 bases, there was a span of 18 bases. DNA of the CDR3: TGTGCCAGCAGTTCAGAATGGACAGTGGGGAACGAGCAGTACTTC. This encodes CASSSEWTVGNEQYF.

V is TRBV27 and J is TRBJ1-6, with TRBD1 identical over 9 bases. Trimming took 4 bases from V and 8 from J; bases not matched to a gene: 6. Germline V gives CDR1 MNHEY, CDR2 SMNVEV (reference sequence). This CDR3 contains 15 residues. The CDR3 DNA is TGTGCCAGCAGTTCCCCCGACAGGGGGGATTCACCCCTCCACTTT. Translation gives CASSSPDRGDSPLHF.

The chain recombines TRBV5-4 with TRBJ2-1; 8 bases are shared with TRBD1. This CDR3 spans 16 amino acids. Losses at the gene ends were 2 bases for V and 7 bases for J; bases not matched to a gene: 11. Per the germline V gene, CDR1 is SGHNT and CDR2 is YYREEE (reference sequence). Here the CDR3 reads CASSLSQGAGRNEQFF. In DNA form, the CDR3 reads TGTGCCAGCAGCTTATCCCAGGGGGCTGGTAGGAATGAGCAGTTCTTC.

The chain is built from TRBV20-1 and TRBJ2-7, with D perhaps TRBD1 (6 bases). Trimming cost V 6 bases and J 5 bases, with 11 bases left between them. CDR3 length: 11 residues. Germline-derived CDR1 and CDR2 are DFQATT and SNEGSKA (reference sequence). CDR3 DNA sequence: TGCAGTGCCTCGGACAGCCACGAGCAGTACGTC. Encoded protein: CSASDSHEQYV.

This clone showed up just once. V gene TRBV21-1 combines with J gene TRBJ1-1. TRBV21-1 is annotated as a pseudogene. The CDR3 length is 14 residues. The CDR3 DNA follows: TGTGCCAGCAGCAAGTTCGACTGCAATCCTGAAGCTTTCTTT. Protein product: CASSKFDCNPEAFF.

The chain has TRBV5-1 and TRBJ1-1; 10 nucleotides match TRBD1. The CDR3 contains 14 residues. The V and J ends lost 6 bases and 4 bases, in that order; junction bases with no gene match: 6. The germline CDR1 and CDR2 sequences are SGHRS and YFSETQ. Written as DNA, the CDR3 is TGCGCCAGCACCCTGGGACAGGGGCTCACTGAAGCTTTCTTT. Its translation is CASTLGQGLTEAFF.

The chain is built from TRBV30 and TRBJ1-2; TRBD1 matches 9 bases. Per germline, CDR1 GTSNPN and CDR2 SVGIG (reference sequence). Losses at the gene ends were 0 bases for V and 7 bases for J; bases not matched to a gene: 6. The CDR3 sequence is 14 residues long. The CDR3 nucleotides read TGTGCCTGGAGTGTACCCTGGACAGGGGTTGGCTACACCTTC. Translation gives CAWSVPWTGVGYTF.